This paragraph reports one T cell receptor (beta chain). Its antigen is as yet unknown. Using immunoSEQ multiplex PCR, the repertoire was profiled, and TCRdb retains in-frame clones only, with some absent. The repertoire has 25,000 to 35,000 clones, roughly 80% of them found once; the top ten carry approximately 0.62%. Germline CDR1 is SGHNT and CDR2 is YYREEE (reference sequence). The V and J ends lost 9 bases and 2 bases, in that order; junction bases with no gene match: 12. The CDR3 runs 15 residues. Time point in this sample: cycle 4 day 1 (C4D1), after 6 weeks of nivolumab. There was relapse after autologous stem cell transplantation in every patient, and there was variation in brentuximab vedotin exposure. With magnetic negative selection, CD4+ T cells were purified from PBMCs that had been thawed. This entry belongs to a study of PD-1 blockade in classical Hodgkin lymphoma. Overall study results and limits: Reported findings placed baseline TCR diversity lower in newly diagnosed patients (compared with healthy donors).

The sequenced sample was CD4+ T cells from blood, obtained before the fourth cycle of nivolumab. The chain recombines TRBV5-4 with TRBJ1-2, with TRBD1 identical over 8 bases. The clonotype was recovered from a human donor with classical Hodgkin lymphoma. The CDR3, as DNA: TGTGCCACCGAGGACAGGGAGGTAACAAACTATGGCTACACCTTC. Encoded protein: CATEDREVTNYGYTF.